The source of this TCR beta chain is a study of cytomegalovirus exposure and HLA in healthy donors. Germline CDR1 and CDR2: KGHSH and LQKENI. The CDR3 is made up of 13 amino acids. Unmatched junction bases numbered 7, after V lost 6 bases and J lost 8 bases. General study results and limits: As was reported, the HLA-A and HLA-B alleles of most subjects were accurately predicted from TCR beta sequences. Specificity for CMV antigens was confirmed in vitro for three of the CMV-associated chains. A later analysis showed TCR association rates differing by HLA locus, peaking at DRB1 and lowest at HLA-C.

Comment on this clone: No antigen is known for it.

Primers included in the PCR were 60 Vbeta and 13 Jbeta primers. TCRdb keeps only in-frame clones here, not all; method: immunoSEQ multiplex PCR. The sample has 150,000 to 200,000 clones; around 76% are singletons. This rearrangement joins TRBV18 to TRBJ1-2; TRBD1 matches at 9 bases. The sample consisted of PBMCs. The sequence was obtained from a man aged 30 to 39 in good health and CMV-seronegative. The CDR3 region has the DNA TGTGCCAGCTCCCATACAGGGGGCGAGGGCTACACCTTC. Translated: CASSHTGGEGYTF.